This T cell receptor (beta chain) was sequenced in a study of blood T cell repertoires in COVID-19. Sequencing used immunoSEQ multiplex PCR; TCRdb keeps in-frame clones, though not all of them. The data show about 59,000 clones, approximately 79% seen once. The V segment lost 5 bases and the J segment 2 bases; nucleotides outside the gene matches: 14. The length of the CDR3 is 17 residues. Per the germline V gene, CDR1 is SGHVS and CDR2 is FNYEAQ. Sequencing was performed on peripheral blood. This TCR was sampled from a human donor in a cohort sampled during active COVID-19. The genes are TRBV7-6 and TRBJ2-7; TRBD1 agrees at 8 bases. The CDR3 sequence is CASSHKAGGTGAYEQYF. The DNA for the CDR3 is TGTGCCAGCAGCCACAAGGCTGGCGGGACAGGAGCCTACGAGCAGTACTTC.